The rows below give T cell receptor beta chains drawn from one sample of a study of blood T cell repertoires in COVID-19. Sequencing was performed with immunoSEQ multiplex PCR; in TCRdb, only in-frame clones are kept and a portion is missing. The sample shows more than 250,000 clones, 80% to 90% of them seen only once. The sequenced sample was peripheral blood. These TCRs come from a woman aged 50 to 65 with acute or convalescent COVID-19. The CDR3 runs from the conserved cysteine through the conserved F or W.

j_gene | v_gene | CDR3aa
TRBJ1-3 | TRBV6-5 | CASSAQGAAGNTIYF
TRBJ1-5 | TRBV7-6 | CASSSTAHNSNQPQHF
TRBJ1-2 | TRBV24-1 | CATSDTTSGGRNGYTF
TRBJ1-5 | TRBV2 | CASSEAPGQPQHF
TRBJ2-3 | TRBV5-1 | CASSLFSGGSSSTDTQYF
TRBJ2-2 | TRBV5-4 | CASSSRDIFSRDYGELFF
TRBJ2-7 | TRBV6-5 | CASRASGGSYEQYF
TRBJ2-1 | TRBV7-3 | CASSLSSDNEQFF
TRBJ1-1 | TRBV28 | CASRAGRLAEAFF
TRBJ2-1 | TRBV27 | CASSLGSGGRYEQFF
TRBJ2-3 | TRBV6-5 | CASKDALGTDTQYF
TRBJ1-4 | TRBV5-4 | CASSLGREEKLFF
TRBJ2-7 | TRBV6-6 | CASRVTVGGYEQYF
TRBJ1-1 | TRBV7-9 | CASSDGRWRDTEAFF
TRBJ1-1 | TRBV9 | CASSPHLPFSAEAFF
TRBJ2-3 | TRBV5-1 | CASSPGTSGSTDTQYF
TRBJ2-3 | TRBV6-6 | CASTQPGFTDTQYF
TRBJ2-3 | TRBV5-4 | CASSLTWDTSTDTQYF
TRBJ2-7 | TRBV30 | CAWSVQRGGILEQYF
TRBJ2-6 | TRBV5-1 | CASSFFSGANVLTF
TRBJ2-5 | TRBV5-6 | CASTSRGSQETQYF
TRBJ1-2 | TRBV10-1 | CASGDRDGDYGYTF
TRBJ1-3 | TRBV7-2 | CASSLTGQGGNTIYF
TRBJ2-7 | TRBV11-2 | CASSLVPSYEQYF
TRBJ1-2 | TRBV30 | CAWSGVNYGYTF
TRBJ1-5 | TRBV2 | CASTDGDFNQPQHF
TRBJ1-4 | TRBV7-6 | CASSSAPNGVEKLFF
TRBJ1-4 | TRBV19 | CASSVQGNNEKLFF
TRBJ2-2 | TRBV11-2 | CASTPSGQGPTGELFF
TRBJ2-4 | TRBV19 | CASSPITSGVNIQYF
TRBJ1-2 | TRBV5-4 | CASSLRDSYGYTF
TRBJ1-6 | TRBV18 | CASTTDRNSPLHF
TRBJ1-4 | TRBV12-3/TRBV12-4 | CASSLSNLRELFF
TRBJ2-7 | TRBV10-3 | CAIYSLASYEQYF
TRBJ2-5 | TRBV7-7 | CASSPQAGFQETQYF
TRBJ2-7 | TRBV19 | CASSWVAGGFDGEQYF
TRBJ1-1 | TRBV6-2/TRBV6-3 | CASSSQGITEAFF
TRBJ2-2 | TRBV7-3 | CASSSTGGAPGELFF
TRBJ1-4 | TRBV2 | CASSATGTTNEKLFF